These T cell receptor beta chains were read from a single sample in a study of blood T cell repertoires in COVID-19. The table came from immunoSEQ multiplex PCR; TCRdb's copy has only in-frame clones and leaves some out. The sample consists of 150,000 to 200,000 clones, more than 70% of them appearing once. The sequencing input was PBMCs or T cells enriched from blood (not recorded which). The source is a man in his forties who had recovered from COVID-19. CDR3s include the opening cysteine and the closing phenylalanine or tryptophan. Fields, in order: V gene, J gene, clone size, D gene, CDR3 protein, CDR3 DNA. A D gene is named only where the DNA matches it firmly. Not all rows give a size; the values are once, few, many and, for expanded clones, a class.

TRBV7-8	TRBJ1-2	-	-	CASSLGEGAGYTF	TGTGCCAGCAGCCTCGGGGAGGGCGCGGGCTACACCTTC
TRBV7-6	TRBJ2-5	-	-	CASSLFDQETQYF	TGTGCCAGCAGCCTCTTCGACCAAGAGACCCAGTACTTC
TRBV6-1	TRBJ2-3	-	-	CASSDLREPTDTQYF	TGTGCCAGCAGTGACCTCCGGGAGCCCACAGATACGCAGTATTTT
TRBV30	TRBJ1-5	once	-	CAWSDRAFGNQPQHF	TGTGCCTGGAGTGACAGGGCGTTCGGCAATCAGCCCCAGCATTTT
TRBV20-1	TRBJ1-2	-	TRBD1	CSASDRDRSGYTF	TGCAGTGCTAGTGACCGGGACAGGTCGGGCTACACCTTC
TRBV21-1	TRBJ1-5	few	-	CASRTAQPQHF	TGTGCCAGCAGGACAGCCCAGCCCCAGCATTTT
TRBV5-3	TRBJ2-4	-	-	CARSLYTVKNIQYF	TGTGCCAGAAGCTTGTATACAGTGAAAAACATTCAGTACTTC
TRBV6-1	TRBJ2-3	-	-	CASSEERSHTDTQYF	TGTGCCAGCAGTGAAGAGCGGAGCCACACAGATACGCAGTATTTT
TRBV7-6	TRBJ1-5	-	TRBD1	CASSLDTGGNQPQHF	TGTGCCAGCAGCTTAGACACAGGGGGCAATCAGCCCCAGCATTTT
TRBV21-1	TRBJ2-7	few	-	CAILRQGANYEQYF	TGTGCCATTCTCCGACAGGGGGCAAACTACGAGCAGTACTTC
TRBV14	TRBJ2-1	-	-	CASSTFRTSGQFF	TGTGCCAGCAGCACCTTCCGGACTTCGGGGCAGTTCTTC
TRBV4-1	TRBJ2-1	-	TRBD2	CASSLLAGGPNEQFF	TGCGCCAGCAGCCTTCTAGCGGGGGGGCCGAATGAGCAGTTCTTC
TRBV18	TRBJ1-3	-	-	CASSPGTLNTIYF	TGTGCCAGCTCACCAGGGACTTTAAACACCATATATTTT
TRBV3-1/TRBV3-2	TRBJ2-5	-	-	CASSPRGGWDPQETQYF	TGTGCCAGCAGCCCCAGAGGAGGCTGGGATCCCCAAGAGACCCAGTACTTC
TRBV18	TRBJ1-2	-	-	CASSPSVDSLYGYTF	TGTGCCAGCTCACCATCGGTAGACAGCCTCTATGGCTACACCTTC
TRBV5-6	TRBJ1-6	-	-	CASSLGPVNNSPLHF	TGTGCCAGCAGCTTGGGTCCAGTCAATAATTCACCCCTCCACTTT
TRBV9	TRBJ2-3	-	TRBD2	CASSGRLAGGPTDTQYF	TGTGCCAGCAGCGGAAGACTAGCGGGGGGGCCTACAGATACGCAGTATTTT
TRBV14	TRBJ2-5	once	-	CASSQALETQYF	TGTGCCAGCAGCCAAGCTCTTGAGACCCAGTACTTC
TRBV6-5	TRBJ1-2	-	TRBD1	CASRQGASYGYTF	TGTGCCAGCAGGCAGGGGGCGTCCTATGGCTACACCTTC
TRBV30	TRBJ1-2	-	-	CAWSEQGYGYTF	TGTGCCTGGAGTGAACAGGGCTATGGCTACACCTTC
TRBV10-2	TRBJ2-7	-	-	CASSLSADSTYEQYF	TGCGCCAGCAGTCTCAGTGCGGACAGCACCTACGAGCAGTACTTC
TRBV5-1	TRBJ1-1	-	TRBD1	CASNQGAFNTEAFF	TGCGCCAGCAATCAGGGGGCCTTTAACACTGAAGCTTTCTTT
TRBV5-5	TRBJ2-3	-	-	CASSKTHPEDTQYF	TGTGCCAGCAGCAAGACTCATCCGGAGGATACGCAGTATTTT
TRBV29-1	TRBJ1-2	-	-	CSVALTPVGVYGYTF	TGCAGCGTTGCCCTCACACCCGTGGGAGTATATGGCTACACCTTC
TRBV5-4	TRBJ2-1	-	TRBD2	CASSSLAGGPQFEQFF	TGTGCCAGCAGTTCTCTAGCGGGGGGACCCCAATTTGAGCAGTTCTTC
TRBV6-5	TRBJ2-3	once	-	CASNPDRLGTDTQYF	TGTGCCAGCAACCCAGACAGGTTGGGCACAGATACGCAGTATTTT
TRBV20-1	TRBJ1-1	-	-	CSASQRLEAFF	TGCAGTGCTTCTCAGAGACTTGAAGCTTTCTTT
TRBV9	TRBJ2-1	once	TRBD2	CASSVSTSGGAEEQFF	TGTGCCAGCAGCGTCTCGACTAGCGGGGGGGCGGAGGAGCAGTTCTTC
TRBV5-1	TRBJ1-4	-	TRBD1	CASSPSTGATNEKLFF	TGCGCCAGCAGCCCCTCAACAGGGGCAACTAATGAAAAACTGTTTTTT
TRBV5-1	TRBJ2-1	few	TRBD2	CASSLGRILAGGRTEQFF	TGCGCCAGCAGCTTGGGACGAATACTAGCGGGGGGGCGAACTGAGCAGTTCTTC